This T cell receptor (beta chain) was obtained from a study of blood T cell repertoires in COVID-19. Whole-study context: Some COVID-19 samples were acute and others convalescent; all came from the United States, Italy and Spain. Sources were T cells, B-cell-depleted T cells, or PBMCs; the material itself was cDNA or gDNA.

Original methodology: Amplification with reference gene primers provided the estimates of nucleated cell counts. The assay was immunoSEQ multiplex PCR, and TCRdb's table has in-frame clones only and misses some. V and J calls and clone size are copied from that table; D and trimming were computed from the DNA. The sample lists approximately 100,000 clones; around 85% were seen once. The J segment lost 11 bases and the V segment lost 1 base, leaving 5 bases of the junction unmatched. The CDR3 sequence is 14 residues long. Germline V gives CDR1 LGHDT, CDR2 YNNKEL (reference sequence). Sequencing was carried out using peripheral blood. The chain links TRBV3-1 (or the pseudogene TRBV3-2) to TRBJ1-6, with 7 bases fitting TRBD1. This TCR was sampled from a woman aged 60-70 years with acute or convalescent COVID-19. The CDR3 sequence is CASSQGGGRTPLHF. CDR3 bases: TGTGCCAGCAGCCAAGGAGGGGGCAGGACACCCCTCCACTTT.